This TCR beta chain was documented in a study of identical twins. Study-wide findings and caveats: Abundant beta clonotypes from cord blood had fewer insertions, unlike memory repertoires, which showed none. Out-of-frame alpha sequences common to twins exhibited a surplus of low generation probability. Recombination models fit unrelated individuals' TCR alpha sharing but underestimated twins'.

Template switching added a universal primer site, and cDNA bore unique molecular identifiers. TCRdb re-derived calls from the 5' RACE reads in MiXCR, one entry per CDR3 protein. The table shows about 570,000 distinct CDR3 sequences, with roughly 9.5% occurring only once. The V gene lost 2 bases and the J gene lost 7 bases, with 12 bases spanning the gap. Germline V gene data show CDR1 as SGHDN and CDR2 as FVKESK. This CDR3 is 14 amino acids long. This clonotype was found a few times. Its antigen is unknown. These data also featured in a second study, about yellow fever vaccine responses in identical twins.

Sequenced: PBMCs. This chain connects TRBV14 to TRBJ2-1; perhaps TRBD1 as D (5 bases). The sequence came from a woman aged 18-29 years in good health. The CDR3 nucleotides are TGTGCCAGCAGCCAAATATACGCAGGGAATGAGCAGTTCTTC. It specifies CASSQIYAGNEQFF.